The text below deals with one TCR beta chain. A single base separates this from a much larger clone, so it may be a read error. What was sequenced were expressed TCRB transcripts, since all of the isolated RNA had been reverse transcribed. Each sample of naive, central memory or regulatory T cells had, on average, about 3.57 million reads. This table comes from immunoSEQ multiplex PCR, and its TCRdb copy is limited to in-frame clones, with some not included. The sample carries over 700,000 clones, about a sixth recorded once. V was cut by 2 bases and J by 1 base, with 5 bases left in between. The CDR3 loop spans 13 amino acids. Germline V gives CDR1 SGHAT, CDR2 FQNNGV. The sample is drawn from a study of beta chain features in type 1 diabetes.

The sequence derives from a young woman in good health. The gene calls are TRBV11-2 and TRBJ1-1; the D is unclear. The sample was naive CD4+ T cells from blood. In nucleotides, the CDR3 is TGTGCCAGCAGCTTACAGAGGAACACTGAAGCTTTCTTT. The encoded protein is CASSLQRNTEAFF.